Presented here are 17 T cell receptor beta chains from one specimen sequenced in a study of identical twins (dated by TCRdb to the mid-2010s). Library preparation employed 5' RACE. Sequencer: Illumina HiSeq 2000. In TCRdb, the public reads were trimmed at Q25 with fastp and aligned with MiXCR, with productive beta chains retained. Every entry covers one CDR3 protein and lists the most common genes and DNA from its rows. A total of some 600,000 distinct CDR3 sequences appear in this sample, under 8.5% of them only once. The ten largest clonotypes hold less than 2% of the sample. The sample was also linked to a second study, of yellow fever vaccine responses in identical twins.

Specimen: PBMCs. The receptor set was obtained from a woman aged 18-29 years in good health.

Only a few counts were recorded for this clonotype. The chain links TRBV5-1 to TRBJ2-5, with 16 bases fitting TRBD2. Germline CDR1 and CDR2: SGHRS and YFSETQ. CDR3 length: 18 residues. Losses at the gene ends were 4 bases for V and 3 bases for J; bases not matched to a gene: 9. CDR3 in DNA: TGCGCCAGCAGCCGGAAACCCGGGACTAGCGGGAGGGAAGAGACCCAGTACTTC. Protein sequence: CASSRKPGTSGREETQYF.

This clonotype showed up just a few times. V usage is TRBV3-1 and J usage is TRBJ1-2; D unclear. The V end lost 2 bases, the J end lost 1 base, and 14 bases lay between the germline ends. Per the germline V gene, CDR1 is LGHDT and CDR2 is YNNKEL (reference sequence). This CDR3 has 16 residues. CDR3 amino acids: CASSQSPTGLNYGYTF. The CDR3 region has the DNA TGTGCCAGCAGCCAAAGTCCCACGGGCCTTAACTATGGCTACACCTTC. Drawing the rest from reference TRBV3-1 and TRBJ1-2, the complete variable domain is DTAVSQTPKYLVTQMGNDKSIKCEQNLGHDTMYWYKQDSKKFLKIMFSYNNKELIINETVPNRFSPKSPDKAHLNLHINSLELGDSAVYFCASSQSPTGLNYGYTFGSGTRLTVV.

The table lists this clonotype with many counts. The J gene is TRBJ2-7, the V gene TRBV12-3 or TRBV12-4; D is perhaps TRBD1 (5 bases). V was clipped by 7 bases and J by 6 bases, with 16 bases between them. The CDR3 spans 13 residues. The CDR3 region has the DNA TGTGCCAGCACCTCGACAGCCTCCGGCGAGCAGTACTTC. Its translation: CASTSTASGEQYF.

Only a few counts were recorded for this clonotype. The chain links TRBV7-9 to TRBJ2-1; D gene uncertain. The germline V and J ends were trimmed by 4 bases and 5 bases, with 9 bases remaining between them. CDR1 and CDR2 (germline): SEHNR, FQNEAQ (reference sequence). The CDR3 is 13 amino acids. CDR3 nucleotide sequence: TGTGCCAGCAGCTCCGCGGCCCACAATGAGCAGTTCTTC. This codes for CASSSAAHNEQFF. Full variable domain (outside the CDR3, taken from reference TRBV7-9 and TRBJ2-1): DTGVSQNPRHKITKRGQNVTFRCDPISEHNRLYWYRQTLGQGPEFLTYFQNEAQLEKSRLLSDRFSAERPKGSFSTLEIQRTEQGDSAMYLCASSSAAHNEQFFGPGTRLTVL.

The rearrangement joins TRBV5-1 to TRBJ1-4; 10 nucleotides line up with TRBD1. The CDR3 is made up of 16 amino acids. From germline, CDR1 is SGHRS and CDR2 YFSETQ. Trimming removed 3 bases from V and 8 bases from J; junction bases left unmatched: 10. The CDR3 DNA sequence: TGCGCCAGCAGCTCGCGCCCCGGGACAGGGGTCGAAAAACTGTTTTTT. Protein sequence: CASSSRPGTGVEKLFF.

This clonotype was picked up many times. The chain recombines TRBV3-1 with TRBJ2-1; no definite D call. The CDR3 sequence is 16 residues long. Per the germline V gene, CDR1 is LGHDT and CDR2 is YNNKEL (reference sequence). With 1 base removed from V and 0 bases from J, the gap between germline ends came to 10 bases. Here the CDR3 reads CASSQVWDTSYNEQFF. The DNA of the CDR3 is TGTGCCAGCAGCCAAGTTTGGGATACCTCCTACAATGAGCAGTTCTTC.

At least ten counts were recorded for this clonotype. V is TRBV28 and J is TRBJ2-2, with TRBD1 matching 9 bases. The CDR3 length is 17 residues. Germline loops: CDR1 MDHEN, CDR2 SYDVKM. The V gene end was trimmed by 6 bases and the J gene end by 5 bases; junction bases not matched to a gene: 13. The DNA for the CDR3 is TGTGCCAGCAGACAGGGGACAGGGTTGAGGGAGACCGGGGAGCTGTTTTTT. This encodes CASRQGTGLRETGELFF.

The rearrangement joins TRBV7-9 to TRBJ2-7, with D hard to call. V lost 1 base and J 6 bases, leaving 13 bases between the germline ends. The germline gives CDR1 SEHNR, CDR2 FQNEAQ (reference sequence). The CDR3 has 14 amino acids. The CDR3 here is CASSLDNGLPEQYF. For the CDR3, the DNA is TGTGCCAGCAGCTTAGATAATGGCCTACCCGAGCAGTACTTC.

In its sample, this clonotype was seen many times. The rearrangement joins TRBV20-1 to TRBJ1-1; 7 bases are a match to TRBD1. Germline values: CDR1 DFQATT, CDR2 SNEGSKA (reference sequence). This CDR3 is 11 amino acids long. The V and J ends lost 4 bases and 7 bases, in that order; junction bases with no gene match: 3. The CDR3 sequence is CSATDRVEAFF. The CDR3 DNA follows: TGCAGTGCTACCGACAGGGTTGAAGCTTTCTTT.

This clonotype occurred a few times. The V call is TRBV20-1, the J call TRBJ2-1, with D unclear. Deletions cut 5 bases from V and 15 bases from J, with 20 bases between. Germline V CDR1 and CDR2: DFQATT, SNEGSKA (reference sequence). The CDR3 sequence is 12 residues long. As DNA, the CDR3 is TGCAGTGCTGAATCCGAAAGGACCCCCGGGTTCTTC. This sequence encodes CSAESERTPGFF.

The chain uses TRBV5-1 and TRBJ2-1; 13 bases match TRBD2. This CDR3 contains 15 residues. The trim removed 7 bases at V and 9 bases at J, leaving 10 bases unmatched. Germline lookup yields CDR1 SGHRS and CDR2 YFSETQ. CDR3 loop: CASSGTSGGAFEQFF. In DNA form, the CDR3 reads TGCGCCAGCTCCGGAACTAGCGGGGGGGCCTTTGAGCAGTTCTTC.

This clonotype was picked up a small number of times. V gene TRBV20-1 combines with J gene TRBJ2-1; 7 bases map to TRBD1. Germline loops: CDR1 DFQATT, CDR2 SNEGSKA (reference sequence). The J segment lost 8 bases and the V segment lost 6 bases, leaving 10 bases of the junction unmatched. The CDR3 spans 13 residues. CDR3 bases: TGCAGTGCCCCTCCGGGACAGTTAGATGAGCAGTTCTTC. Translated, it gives CSAPPGQLDEQFF.

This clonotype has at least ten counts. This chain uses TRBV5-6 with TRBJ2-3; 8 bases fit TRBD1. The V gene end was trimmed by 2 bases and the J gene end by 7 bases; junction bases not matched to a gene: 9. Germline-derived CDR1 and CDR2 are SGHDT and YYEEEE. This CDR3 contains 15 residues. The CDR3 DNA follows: TGTGCCAGCAGCTTCGCAGGGGGCGATTTTAATACGCAGTATTTT. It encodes CASSFAGGDFNTQYF.

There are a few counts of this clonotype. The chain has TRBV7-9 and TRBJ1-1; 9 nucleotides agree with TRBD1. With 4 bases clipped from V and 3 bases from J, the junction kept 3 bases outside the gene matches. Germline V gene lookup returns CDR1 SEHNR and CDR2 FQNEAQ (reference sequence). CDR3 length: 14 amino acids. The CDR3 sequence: CASSWGQGYTEAFF. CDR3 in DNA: TGTGCCAGCAGCTGGGGACAGGGCTACACTGAAGCTTTCTTT.

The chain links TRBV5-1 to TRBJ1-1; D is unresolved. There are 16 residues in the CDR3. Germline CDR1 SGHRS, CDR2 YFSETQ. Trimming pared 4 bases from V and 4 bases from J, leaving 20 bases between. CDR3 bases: TGCGCCAGCAGCCAAGGCGCCAGGTACCTGGGCACTGAAGCTTTCTTT. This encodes CASSQGARYLGTEAFF.

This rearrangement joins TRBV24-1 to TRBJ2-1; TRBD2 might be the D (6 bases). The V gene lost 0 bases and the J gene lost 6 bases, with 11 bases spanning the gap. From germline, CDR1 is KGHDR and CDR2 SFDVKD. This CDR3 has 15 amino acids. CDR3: CATSDLGGKGNEQFF. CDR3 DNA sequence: TGTGCCACCAGTGATTTGGGGGGGAAGGGCAATGAGCAGTTCTTC.

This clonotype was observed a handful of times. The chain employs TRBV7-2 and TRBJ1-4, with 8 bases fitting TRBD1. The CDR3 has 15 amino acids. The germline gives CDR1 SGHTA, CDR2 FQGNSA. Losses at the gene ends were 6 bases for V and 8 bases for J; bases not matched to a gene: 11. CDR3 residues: CASSRTGYRSEKLFF. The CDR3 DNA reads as TGTGCCAGCAGTCGGACAGGGTATAGATCCGAAAAACTGTTTTTT.